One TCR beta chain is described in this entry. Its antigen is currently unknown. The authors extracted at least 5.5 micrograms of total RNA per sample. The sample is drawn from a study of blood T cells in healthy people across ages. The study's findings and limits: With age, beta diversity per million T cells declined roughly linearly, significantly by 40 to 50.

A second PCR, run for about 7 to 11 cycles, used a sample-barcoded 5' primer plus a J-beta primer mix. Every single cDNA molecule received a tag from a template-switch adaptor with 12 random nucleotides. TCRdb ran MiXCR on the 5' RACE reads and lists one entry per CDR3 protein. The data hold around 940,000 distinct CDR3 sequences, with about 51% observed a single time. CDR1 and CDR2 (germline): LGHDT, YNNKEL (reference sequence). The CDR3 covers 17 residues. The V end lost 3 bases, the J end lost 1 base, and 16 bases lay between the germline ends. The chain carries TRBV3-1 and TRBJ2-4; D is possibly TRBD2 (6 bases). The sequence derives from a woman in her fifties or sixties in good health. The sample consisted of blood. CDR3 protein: CASSQVTQGTAKNIQYF. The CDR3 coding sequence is TGTGCCAGCAGCCAGGTGACCCAAGGGACTGCCAAAAACATTCAGTACTTC.